This TCR beta chain was obtained from a study of shared clonotypes between healthy human individuals. Trimming shortened V by 7 bases and J by 4 bases, and 14 bases separated the two germline ends. From germline, CDR1 is SGHRS and CDR2 YFSETQ. This CDR3 region has 14 residues. Replicate sorted-subset PCRs were loaded with approximately 190 ng DNA, approximately 31,000 T cell genomes. The data were produced by immunoSEQ multiplex PCR, yet TCRdb's version contains in-frame clones alone and is incomplete. The sample carries roughly 2.5 million clones, more than 80% recorded once. Sequenced sample: naive CD4+ T cells sorted from blood. As for subset: CD45RA+ positively selected. The chain uses TRBV5-1 and TRBJ2-2; D possibly corresponds to TRBD1 (6 bases). This clonotype was obtained from a man aged 18 to 29 in good health. CDR3: CASETGSFTGELFF. CDR3 sequence (DNA): TGCGCCAGCGAGACAGGTTCTTTCACCGGGGAGCTGTTTTTT.